This T cell receptor (beta chain) was observed in a study of blood T cell repertoires in COVID-19. With 0 bases clipped from V and 0 bases from J, the junction kept 0 bases outside the gene matches. The CDR3 has 15 residues. Germline V lookup: CDR1 SGDLS, CDR2 YYNGEE. Repertoires were generated with immunoSEQ multiplex PCR, while TCRdb's copy carries only in-frame clones and drops some. The table records approximately 99,000 clones, about 80% of them present only once. Source material: peripheral blood. This sequence originates from a woman aged 70-85 years with acute or convalescent COVID-19. The chain carries TRBV9 and TRBJ1-3; 7 nucleotides align to TRBD1. CDR3: CASSVGTGSGNTIYF. CDR3 coding DNA: TGTGCCAGCAGCGTAGGGACAGGCTCTGGAAACACCATATATTTT.